This T cell receptor (beta chain) originates from a study of T cells expressing NK-cell markers (dated by TCRdb to about 2020). Background for the entire study: Three sorted T-cell subsets (CD3+CD56+NKG2C+, CD3+CD56+NKG2C- and CD3+CD56-NKG2C+) from fewer than 10 donors had their TCR beta-chain repertoires profiled. Randomly selected healthy volunteers, three men and five women, were used as the eight sequenced donors. Libraries were sequenced as 2 x 150 bp reads on Illumina HiSeq 2000/2500, MiSeq or NextSeq. Among the eight sequenced donors, seven were HCMV-seropositive and one was HCMV-seronegative.

TCRdb names Illumina HiSeq 2000 as the instrument used. TCR beta cDNA libraries were prepared using 5'RACE template switching, which introduced a universal primer site and unique molecular identifiers. cDNA synthesis was primed from the TCR beta constant segment and was followed by two successive PCR amplification steps. In the source study's methods: MIGEC handled demultiplexing of the reads and grouping by UMI, while MiTCR was used to assemble and quantify clonotypes. To exclude erroneous sequences, any TCR cDNA sequence not supported by at least two reads was discarded. The tcR package was used for downstream repertoire analysis, and clonotypes were matched across fractions by CDR3 nucleotide sequence plus V segment. VDJmatch was used to annotate antigen specificity against VDJdb, with one amino acid substitution allowed in CDR3. Based on TCRdb reprocessing of the reads, there is one entry per CDR3 protein sequence, and DNA is missing. TCRdb, not the authors, supplied the V and J calls. The sample's clone listing holds 200,000 to 300,000 distinct CDR3 sequences. Around 0.4% of the sample rests with the top ten.

About this clonotype itself: The antigen this receptor binds is unknown.

To determine HCMV serostatus, a commercial ELISA kit was used to detect HCMV-specific IgG in serum. Ficoll density gradient centrifugation was used to isolate peripheral blood mononuclear cells from blood. Including the terminal cysteine and phenylalanine, the CDR3 comprises 16 residues. No DNA sequence was recorded. What the study reported, not specific to this receptor: In six donors, the dominant CD3+CD56+NKG2C+ clonotypes were found to rank among the top 10 CD8+ clonotypes and to make up 1.0-7.0% of CD8+ T cells. It remained unclear whether the expanded NKG2C-expressing T cell clones were specific for HCMV antigens. Those dominant clonotypes were again the most abundant among CD3+CD56-NKG2C+ cells in a few donors, at about 28.3-60.1%.

The sequencing input was blood T cells: a sorted CD56 or NKG2C T cell subset, CD4+ or CD8+ T cells, or bulk PBMC T cells (not recorded which). The receptor was derived from a man between 18 and 35 years old in good health. Donor details come from another sample of the same person, matched by shared clones. Recombination linked TRBV12-3 or TRBV12-4 to TRBJ2-7; TCRdb lists TRBD1, though no DNA is available to test this call. CDR3 sequence: CASSLMKTGTSYEQYF.